Shown below are 8 T cell receptor beta chains from a single sample sequenced in a study of CD8 T cells in ankylosing spondylitis. MiXCR, applied by TCRdb to the 5' RACE reads, yields one record per CDR3 protein. The sample holds under 120,000 distinct CDR3 sequences; 24% are singletons and the top ten take approximately 13%. The sequenced sample was synovial fluid, either unsorted or a sorted T cell fraction (not recorded which). These receptors were obtained from a male donor with ankylosing spondylitis.

This clonotype was seen a few times. The V call is TRBV7-9, the J call TRBJ2-1; D remains ambiguous. The germline gives CDR1 SEHNR, CDR2 FQNEAQ (reference sequence). This CDR3 region has 15 residues. V lost 5 bases to trimming and J lost 6 bases, with 17 bases between them. CDR3 coding DNA: TGTGCCAGCAGCCTCCCCCGAATAGCCACCAATGAGCAGTTCTTC. This encodes CASSLPRIATNEQFF.

This clonotype was counted between two and nine times. The rearrangement joins TRBV20-1 to TRBJ1-2; a weak D match, TRBD1 (6 bases). The V end lost 6 bases, the J end lost 8 bases, and 16 bases lay between the germline ends. The CDR3 is 12 amino acids. CDR1 and CDR2 from the germline V gene are DFQATT and SNEGSKA (reference sequence). In DNA form, the CDR3 reads TGCAGTGCCGCACAGGGTCTAACAGGCTACACCTTC. Translated: CSAAQGLTGYTF.

The V gene is TRBV19, the J gene TRBJ2-2; 9 bases map to TRBD2. V shed 6 bases and J 0 bases; nucleotides not matched to a gene: 8. Germline V gene data show CDR1 as LNHDA and CDR2 as SQIVND (reference sequence). This CDR3 has 17 amino acids. CDR3 in DNA: TGTGCCAGTAGGGGAACGACTAGCGGCGCGAACACCGGGGAGCTGTTTTTT. Its translation: CASRGTTSGANTGELFF.

This rearrangement joins TRBV6-1 to TRBJ2-7; TRBD1 or TRBD2 may be the D gene (5 bases each). With 4 bases removed from V and 0 bases from J, the gap between germline ends came to 7 bases. Looked up from germline, CDR1 is MNHNS and CDR2 is SASEGT. The CDR3 runs 13 residues. The CDR3 DNA sequence: TGTGCCAGCAGTGTGGGGGTCTCCTACGAGCAGTACGTC. This translates into CASSVGVSYEQYV.

The CDR3 DNA reads as TGTGCCAGCAGCCAAGATGGTGGGGGGAGGGCCGAATCCAAAAACATTCAGTACTTC. It encodes CASSQDGGGRAESKNIQYF. The V and J genes are TRBV4-2 and TRBJ2-4; 7 bases align to TRBD2. The ends lost 0 bases at V and 2 bases at J; junction bases unmatched: 13. The length of the CDR3 is 19 residues. Germline loops: CDR1 LGHNA, CDR2 YNFKEQ.

There are many counts of this clonotype. The gene calls are TRBV18 and TRBJ1-2, with a weak D call TRBD1 (5 bases). In germline, CDR1 is KGHSH, CDR2 LQKENI. V was pared by 4 bases and J by 2 bases, with 26 bases between. The CDR3 spans 19 residues. The CDR3 sequence: CASSRSFGTKRTGNYGYTF. The CDR3 region has the DNA TGTGCCAGCTCACGTAGTTTTGGGACCAAAAGGACCGGGAACTATGGCTACACCTTC.

The table lists this clonotype with a few counts. The chain carries TRBV27 and TRBJ1-3; no firm D call. Trimming took 3 bases from V and 3 from J, leaving 9 bases between them. The CDR3 runs to 14 residues. The germline gives CDR1 MNHEY, CDR2 SMNVEV (reference sequence). The CDR3 reads CASSLKSGGNTIYF. CDR3 sequence (DNA): TGTGCCAGCAGTTTGAAGTCTGGTGGAAACACCATATATTTT.

This clonotype was counted a few times. The CDR3 reads CASSPFDRTGVNYGYTF. The CDR3 DNA reads as TGTGCCAGCAGTCCATTCGATCGGACAGGGGTAAACTATGGCTACACCTTC. The genes are TRBV12-3 or TRBV12-4 and TRBJ1-2, with 9 bases fitting TRBD1. This CDR3 is built from 17 residues. With V trimmed by 5 bases and J by 2 bases, 12 bases remained unmatched.